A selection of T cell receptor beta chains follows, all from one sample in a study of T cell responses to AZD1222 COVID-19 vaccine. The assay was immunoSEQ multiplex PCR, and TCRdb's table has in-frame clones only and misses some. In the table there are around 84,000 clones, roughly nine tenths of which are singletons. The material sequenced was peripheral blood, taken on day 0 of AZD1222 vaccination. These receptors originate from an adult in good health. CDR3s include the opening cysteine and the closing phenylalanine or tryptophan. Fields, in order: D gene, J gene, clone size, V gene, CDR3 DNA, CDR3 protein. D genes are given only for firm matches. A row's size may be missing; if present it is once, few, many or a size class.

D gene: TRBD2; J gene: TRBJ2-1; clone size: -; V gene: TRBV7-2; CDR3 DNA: TGTGCCAGCAGCCCTCCCCGGCTAGCGGGAGGTGACAATGAGCAGTTCTTC; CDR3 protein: CASSPPRLAGGDNEQFF
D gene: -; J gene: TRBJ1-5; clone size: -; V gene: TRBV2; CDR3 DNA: TGTGCCAGCTTAAGAGCAGCCAGCAATCAGCCCCAGCATTTT; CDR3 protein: CASLRAASNQPQHF
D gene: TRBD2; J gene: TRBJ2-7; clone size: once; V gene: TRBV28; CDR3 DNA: TGTGCCAGCGGGGTGATAAGCGGGAGGGTGTCGGGGGAGCAGTACTTC; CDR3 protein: CASGVISGRVSGEQYF
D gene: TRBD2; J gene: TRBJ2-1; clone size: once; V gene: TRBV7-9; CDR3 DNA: TGTGCCAGCAGCATGACTAGCGGAGGCAGGGATGAGCAGTTCTTC; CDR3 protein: CASSMTSGGRDEQFF
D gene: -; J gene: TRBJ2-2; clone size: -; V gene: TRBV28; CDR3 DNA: TGTGCCAGCAGCTCCCAGGGCGGGGAGCTGTTTTTT; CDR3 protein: CASSSQGGELFF
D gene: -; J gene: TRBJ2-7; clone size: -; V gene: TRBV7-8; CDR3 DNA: TGTGCCAGCAGCTTATTAGCGGCTCTCTCCTACGAGCAGTACTTC; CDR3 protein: CASSLLAALSYEQYF
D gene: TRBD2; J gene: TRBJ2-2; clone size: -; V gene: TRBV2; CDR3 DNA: TGTGCCAGCAGTTTAACTAGCGGGAGGGTTAGCGGCGGGGAGCTGTTTTTT; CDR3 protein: CASSLTSGRVSGGELFF
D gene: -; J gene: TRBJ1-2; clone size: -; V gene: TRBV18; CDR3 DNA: TGTGCCAGCTCACCAGCACAGGACTATGGCTACACCTTC; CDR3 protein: CASSPAQDYGYTF
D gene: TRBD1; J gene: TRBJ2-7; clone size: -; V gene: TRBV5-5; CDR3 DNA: TGTGCCAGCACCCCTCGTCTGGACAGGTACTACGAGCAGTACTTC; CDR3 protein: CASTPRLDRYYEQYF
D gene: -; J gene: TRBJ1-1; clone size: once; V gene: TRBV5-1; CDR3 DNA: TGCGCCAGCAGCTTGGAGCAGGGAAGGACTGAAGCTTTCTTT; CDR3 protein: CASSLEQGRTEAFF